This entry concerns a single TCR beta chain. Under the authors' procedure: Amplified reference gene primers provided the basis for estimating nucleated cell counts. Sequenced by immunoSEQ multiplex PCR; TCRdb stores in-frame clones only, minus some. That table supplies the V and J calls and clone size; D and trimming were determined from the DNA. The sample consists of roughly 700,000 clones, 80% to 90% of them appearing once. The CDR3 is made up of 14 amino acids. The ends were cut back, 4 bases at V and 2 bases at J, with 9 bases in the middle. Germline CDR1 and CDR2: SNHLY and FYNNEI. The source of the sample is a study of blood T cell repertoires in COVID-19. Whole-study context: Acute-phase and convalescent COVID-19 samples originated in the United States, Italy and Spain. From T cells, B-cell-depleted T cells, or PBMCs came the material, which was cDNA or gDNA.

The sample consisted of peripheral blood. The receptor was derived from a woman aged 18-35 years with acute or convalescent COVID-19. The chain combines TRBV2 with TRBJ1-5; D may be TRBD1 (6 bases). The CDR3 protein is CASSAGTRNQPQHF. In nucleotides, the CDR3 is TGTGCCAGCAGTGCCGGGACACGCAATCAGCCCCAGCATTTT.